The source of this T cell receptor beta chain is a study of long-term antiretroviral therapy in people with HIV. General study results and limits: Sampling of blood ran from the mid-2000s to the late 2010s, and older ART regimens were possibly in use. Clonal populations expanded prior to ART predominated within the repertoire at all time points.

The immunoSEQ assay was v3.0, run at survey level. Target depth was 40,000-50,000 T-cell genomes per sample. Profiled with immunoSEQ multiplex PCR; TCRdb holds only in-frame clones, not every one. The sample consists of tens of thousands of clones, 94% of them appearing once. The V and J ends lost 5 bases and 1 base, in that order; junction bases with no gene match: 7. Germline V gene sequence: CDR1 MDHEN, CDR2 SYDVKM. The CDR3 is 15 residues long. Inclusion required at least two post-ART and at least one pre-ART PBMC samples. Notes on this clone: As yet, its antigen is unknown.

This TCR came from a man aged 45-65 years with HIV. Here the sequenced sample was unsorted PBMCs, taken 7.4 years after starting antiretroviral therapy. V gene TRBV28 combines with J gene TRBJ2-7, with TRBD2 matching over 8 bases. The CDR3 sequence: CASSPSGTSSYEQYF. CDR3 nucleotide sequence: TGTGCCAGCAGTCCCTCCGGGACTAGTTCCTACGAGCAGTACTTC.